This TCR beta chain was recorded in a study of shared clonotypes between healthy human individuals. Study outcomes and limitations: The donor pool, a small one, limited the genetic and exposure-history diversity represented. What naive subsets generally showed was a larger estimated richness than memory subsets showed.

CDR3 length: 12 residues. Germline V CDR1 and CDR2: MDHEN, SYDVKM. V shed 8 bases and J shed 4 bases, with 11 bases lying between them. A remark on this clone: Its specificity is not known.

Adult donors, all healthy and HIV-negative, had no recent acute infections or vaccinations. In the original processing: Filtering differed because ImmunoSEQ produced junction-only sequences that carried no quality scores. Method: immunoSEQ multiplex PCR; TCRdb's copy keeps in-frame clones and lacks some. V and J calls and clone size come straight from that table; D and trimming were deduced from the DNA. Here the sample spans about 1.5 million clones, roughly 98% being singletons. The genes are TRBV28 and TRBJ2-5; no clear D gene. The TCR comes from a young man in good health. Input material: naive CD4+ T cells sorted from blood. Sample subset: CD45RA+ positively selected. As DNA, the CDR3 is TGTGCCAGCCGGACCACTTTAGAGACCCAGTACTTC. Translated: CASRTTLETQYF.